These T cell receptor beta chains were read from a single sample in a study of shared T cell receptors in the human thymus. Some clones are missing from TCRdb's copy, which holds only in-frame ones; the method was immunoSEQ multiplex PCR. This table holds some 720,000 clones, 70% to 90% found once. These data also featured in a second study, about human thymus T cells.

What was sequenced was thymocytes. The receptors here all came from a boy less than two years old with a congenital heart defect. Both conserved end residues are part of each CDR3. The order of the fields is J gene, V gene, D gene, clone size, CDR3 protein, CDR3 DNA. A D gene is named only where the DNA matches it firmly. Size is stated for part of the rows, as once, few or many counts, or as a class when the clone is expanded.

TRBJ2-1,TRBV10-3,TRBD1,once,CAISERDREGARGRDEQFF,TGTGCCATCAGTGAGCGGGACAGGGAAGGGGCTCGGGGTCGGGATGAGCAGTTCTTC
TRBJ2-5,TRBV10-3,TRBD2,NA,CAISEGLAPQETQYF,TGTGCCATCAGTGAGGGACTAGCTCCCCAAGAGACCCAGTACTTC
TRBJ2-1,TRBV5-6,TRBD2,NA,CASRLAPGDGHEQFF,TGTGCCAGCAGACTAGCGCCAGGTGACGGTCATGAGCAGTTCTTC
TRBJ1-4,TRBV6-1,TRBD1,NA,CASSGRGSNEKLFF,TGTGCCAGCAGTGGCAGGGGGAGTAATGAAAAACTGTTTTTT
TRBJ1-2,TRBV4-2,TRBD1,NA,CASSQEGWGTGVYGYTF,TGTGCCAGCAGCCAAGAGGGGTGGGGGACAGGGGTTTATGGCTACACCTTC
TRBJ2-7,TRBV11-3,NA,NA,CASSFVPTETSYEQYF,TGTGCCAGCAGCTTTGTACCGACAGAGACCTCCTACGAGCAGTACTTC
TRBJ2-1,TRBV12-1,NA,NA,CASSFVVSYNEQFF,TGTGCCAGCAGCTTTGTCGTCAGTTACAATGAGCAGTTCTTC
TRBJ2-1,TRBV7-6,TRBD2,NA,CASSSSGSYNEQFF,TGTGCCAGCAGCTCTAGCGGCTCCTACAATGAGCAGTTCTTC
TRBJ2-1,TRBV6-1,NA,NA,CASINSRKQFF,TGTGCCAGTATCAACTCTAGGAAGCAGTTCTTC
TRBJ2-2,TRBV19,NA,NA,CASSISYPNTGELFF,TGTGCCAGTAGTATTAGCTACCCTAACACCGGGGAGCTGTTTTTT
TRBJ1-3,TRBV4-2,TRBD1,NA,CASSPTRDSSGNTIYF,TGTGCCAGCAGCCCTACCCGGGACAGCTCTGGAAACACCATATATTTT
TRBJ2-1,TRBV5-5,TRBD1,once,CASSFGGDRGINEQFF,TGTGCCAGCAGCTTCGGTGGGGACAGGGGTATCAATGAGCAGTTCTTC
TRBJ2-1,TRBV7-2,TRBD2,NA,CASSPKVSSGSTMYNEQFF,TGTGCCAGCAGCCCGAAGGTTAGTAGCGGGAGTACGATGTACAATGAGCAGTTCTTC
TRBJ2-7,TRBV11-2,TRBD2,NA,CASSLGTSGTDFYEQYF,TGTGCCAGCAGCCTCGGGACTAGCGGGACGGATTTTTACGAGCAGTACTTC
TRBJ2-7,TRBV5-1,TRBD2,NA,CASSFLAGGGLDEQYF,TGCGCCAGCAGCTTCCTAGCGGGAGGGGGTTTGGACGAGCAGTACTTC
TRBJ2-7,TRBV6-1,NA,NA,CASSESQYSSYEQYF,TGTGCCAGCAGTGAATCTCAGTACAGCTCCTACGAGCAGTACTTC
TRBJ1-2,TRBV27,NA,once,CASSLGPNYGYTF,TGTGCCAGCAGTTTAGGGCCCAACTATGGCTACACCTTC
TRBJ2-1,TRBV14,TRBD2,NA,CASSQEHRASGRAGEQFF,TGTGCCAGCAGCCAGGAACACCGAGCTAGCGGGAGGGCGGGTGAGCAGTTCTTC
TRBJ2-7,TRBV28,NA,NA,CASSFPRTYEQYF,TGTGCCAGCAGTTTCCCCCGGACATACGAGCAGTACTTC
TRBJ2-4,TRBV7-2,NA,once,CASSLEGGRENIQYF,TGTGCCAGCAGCTTAGAGGGAGGTCGCGAAAACATTCAGTACTTC
TRBJ2-1,TRBV18,TRBD1,NA,CASSPPGQGVPNEQFF,TGTGCCAGCTCTCCTCCGGGACAGGGGGTGCCCAATGAGCAGTTCTTC
TRBJ2-7,TRBV7-9,NA,NA,CASSPPGGHEQYF,TGTGCCAGCAGCCCGCCAGGAGGCCACGAGCAGTACTTC
TRBJ2-5,TRBV19,TRBD2,NA,CASRTSGRETQYF,TGTGCCAGTAGGACTAGCGGGAGAGAGACCCAGTACTTC
TRBJ2-5,TRBV19,TRBD2,NA,CASSISLAEREETQYF,TGTGCCAGTAGTATTTCTCTGGCAGAGCGGGAGGAGACCCAGTACTTC
TRBJ1-3,TRBV10-3,NA,once,CAISESKGGTAGNTIYF,TGTGCCATCAGTGAGTCCAAGGGAGGGACGGCTGGAAACACCATATATTTT
TRBJ1-1,TRBV4-3,NA,few,CASSQEARGKNTEAFF,TGCGCCAGCAGCCAAGAGGCCAGGGGCAAGAACACTGAAGCTTTCTTT
TRBJ2-7,TRBV19,TRBD1,once,CASSTGGSSYEQYF,TGTGCCAGTTCAACAGGGGGCTCGTCCTACGAGCAGTACTTC
TRBJ2-1,TRBV10-2,NA,NA,CASRHYSKSYNEQFF,TGCGCCAGCCGGCACTACTCGAAGTCCTACAATGAGCAGTTCTTC
TRBJ2-6,TRBV4-2,TRBD2,NA,CASSQDPRGSGANVLTF,TGTGCCAGCAGCCAAGACCCGCGGGGGTCCGGGGCCAACGTCCTGACTTTC
TRBJ2-1,TRBV25-1,TRBD1,NA,CASSDGVGDRAYNEQFF,TGTGCCAGCAGTGATGGGGTAGGAGACAGGGCCTACAATGAGCAGTTCTTC
TRBJ1-1,TRBV4-2,NA,NA,CASSQDVADSMNTEAFF,TGTGCCAGCAGCCAAGATGTGGCGGATTCCATGAACACTGAAGCTTTCTTT
TRBJ1-2,TRBV11-1,NA,NA,CASSLVLLQDHGYTF,TGTGCCAGCAGCTTAGTGCTCTTACAGGATCATGGCTACACCTTC
TRBJ2-7,TRBV15,NA,NA,CATSREGASDSYEQYF,TGTGCCACCAGCAGAGAAGGAGCTAGCGACTCCTACGAGCAGTACTTC
TRBJ2-7,TRBV14,NA,NA,CASSQDARAEEQYF,TGTGCCAGCAGCCAAGATGCCAGGGCGGAGGAGCAGTACTTC
TRBJ2-1,TRBV7-9,TRBD2,few,CASSLCKGREENNEQFF,TGTGCCAGCAGCTTGTGCAAGGGGCGGGAGGAAAACAATGAGCAGTTCTTC
TRBJ2-2,TRBV5-1,TRBD2,NA,CASRRGLAGPGELFF,TGCGCCAGCAGACGTGGACTAGCAGGTCCCGGGGAGCTGTTTTTT
TRBJ2-5,TRBV18,NA,NA,CASSRSEGGEETQYF,TGTGCCAGCTCACGATCCGAAGGCGGGGAAGAGACCCAGTACTTC
TRBJ2-7,TRBV6-1,NA,NA,CASSDRYEQYF,TGTGCCAGCAGTGACAGGTACGAGCAGTACTTC
TRBJ1-4,TRBV29-1,NA,NA,CSVKTEFNEKLFF,TGCAGCGTCAAGACAGAATTTAATGAAAAACTGTTTTTT
TRBJ2-7,TRBV27,TRBD1,NA,CASPTGDREIGEQYF,TGTGCCAGCCCCACCGGGGACAGGGAGATCGGCGAGCAGTACTTC
TRBJ2-7,TRBV7-2,NA,few,CASSLSRGEFVYEQYF,TGTGCCAGCAGCTTATCCAGGGGGGAATTTGTGTACGAGCAGTACTTC
TRBJ2-3,TRBV30,TRBD2,NA,CAWSSLAGGPGDTQYF,TGTGCCTGGAGTAGTCTAGCGGGAGGGCCGGGAGATACGCAGTATTTT
TRBJ2-7,TRBV5-4,NA,NA,CASSPRTEGKRGNYEQYF,TGTGCCAGCAGCCCGCGGACAGAGGGAAAGAGGGGAAATTACGAGCAGTACTTC
TRBJ2-4,TRBV11-2,NA,NA,CASSVSLAKNIQYF,TGTGCCAGCAGTGTTTCATTGGCCAAAAACATTCAGTACTTC
TRBJ2-1,TRBV4-1,TRBD2,once,CASSQGGGRLGSYNEQFF,TGCGCCAGCAGCCAAGGGGGGGGACGACTAGGCTCCTACAATGAGCAGTTCTTC
TRBJ2-5,TRBV2,TRBD1,NA,CASSDRDRQETQYF,TGTGCCAGCAGCGACCGGGACAGGCAAGAGACCCAGTACTTC
TRBJ2-7,TRBV5-6,NA,NA,CASSLDLGGEQYF,TGTGCCAGCAGCTTGGACCTGGGGGGTGAGCAGTACTTC
TRBJ2-2,TRBV11-2,NA,once,CASSLEERDTGELFF,TGTGCCAGCAGCTTAGAGGAGCGGGACACCGGGGAGCTGTTTTTT
TRBJ2-1,TRBV6-6,TRBD1,NA,CASTYGVQGARTEQFF,TGTGCCAGCACCTACGGGGTGCAGGGGGCGCGAACTGAGCAGTTCTTC
TRBJ2-4,TRBV4-2,TRBD2,NA,CASSIRTSGGAKNIQYF,TGTGCCAGCAGCATCCGGACTAGCGGGGGAGCCAAAAACATTCAGTACTTC
TRBJ2-3,TRBV7-9,TRBD2,NA,CASSSKREPDTQYF,TGTGCCAGCAGCTCCAAGCGGGAGCCAGATACGCAGTATTTT
TRBJ1-2,TRBV29-1,NA,NA,CSVEVAGHYGYTF,TGCAGCGTTGAAGTAGCAGGGCACTATGGCTACACCTTC
TRBJ2-5,TRBV18,TRBD2,NA,CASSPKGTSGPQETQYF,TGTGCCAGCTCACCAAAAGGGACTAGCGGACCCCAAGAGACCCAGTACTTC
TRBJ2-7,TRBV28,NA,NA,CASSLMWGTTKQYF,TGTGCCAGCAGTTTAATGTGGGGCACCACTAAGCAGTACTTC
TRBJ1-5,TRBV7-9,TRBD1,once,CASSQQGQGEGGNQPQHF,TGTGCCAGCAGCCAACAGGGACAGGGGGAGGGTGGCAATCAGCCCCAGCATTTT